The rows below give T cell receptor beta chains drawn from one sample of a study of cytotoxic CD8 clonotypes in ibrutinib-treated CLL. Profiled with immunoSEQ multiplex PCR; TCRdb holds only in-frame clones, not every one. The top ten clones hold roughly 3.5% of a sample with approximately 130,000 clones, around four fifths of them seen once. The material was PBMCs, obtained after 24 months of ibrutinib treatment. These receptors all come from a human donor with chronic lymphocytic leukemia. CDR3s include the opening cysteine and the closing phenylalanine or tryptophan. A D gene is named only where the DNA matches it firmly. Expanded clones are given a class, and other clones once, few, many or no size at all.

V	size	D	J	CDR3	DNA
TRBV5-1	.	.	TRBJ1-1	CASSLDLGTEAFF	TGCGCCAGCAGCTTGGACCTAGGCACTGAAGCTTTCTTT
TRBV5-4	.	.	TRBJ1-4	CASSFGLSNEKLFF	TGTGCCAGCAGCTTTGGGTTGTCTAATGAAAAACTGTTTTTT
TRBV7-2	.	.	TRBJ2-7	CASSLRDPLHEQYF	TGTGCCAGCAGCTTACGGGACCCCTTGCACGAGCAGTACTTC
TRBV4-2	.	.	TRBJ2-3	CASSQAVGLGGPSTDTQYF	TGTGCCAGCAGCCAAGCGGTCGGGTTGGGGGGGCCGAGCACAGATACGCAGTATTTT
TRBV7-9	.	TRBD2	TRBJ2-3	CASSFPVAGSTDTQYF	TGTGCCAGCAGCTTTCCAGTAGCGGGGAGCACAGATACGCAGTATTTT
TRBV5-6	.	.	TRBJ1-4	CASSQGITNEKLFF	TGTGCCAGCAGCCAGGGGATAACAAATGAAAAACTGTTTTTT
TRBV5-6	.	TRBD2	TRBJ2-1	CASSSTSGRSSYNEQFF	TGTGCCAGCAGCTCGACTAGCGGGAGAAGCTCCTACAATGAGCAGTTCTTC
TRBV5-4	.	TRBD2	TRBJ2-3	CASSLADGGAWTDTQYF	TGTGCCAGCAGCTTGGCCGACGGGGGGGCTTGGACAGATACGCAGTATTTT
TRBV5-4	.	.	TRBJ2-7	CASRKFGQGYEQYF	TGTGCCAGCAGGAAATTCGGGCAGGGCTACGAGCAGTACTTC
TRBV27	.	.	TRBJ1-1	CASSLLDRNTEAFF	TGTGCCAGCAGTTTATTGGACAGGAACACTGAAGCTTTCTTT
TRBV6-5	.	.	TRBJ2-3	CASSSYRTDTQYF	TGTGCCAGCAGTAGCTACCGCACAGATACGCAGTATTTT
TRBV11-3	.	.	TRBJ1-5	CASSPGLGGRLFQPQHF	TGTGCCAGCAGCCCAGGGCTCGGGGGGCGTTTATTTCAGCCCCAGCATTTT
TRBV6-1	.	.	TRBJ1-1	CASSSQGFEAFF	TGTGCCAGCAGTAGCCAGGGTTTTGAAGCTTTCTTT
TRBV6-5	.	TRBD1	TRBJ2-7	CASQGARGFVEQYF	TGTGCCAGCCAGGGGGCCAGGGGCTTTGTCGAGCAGTACTTC
TRBV19	.	TRBD1	TRBJ2-7	CASSRFNRGRQTYEQYF	TGTGCCAGTAGTAGGTTCAACAGGGGGCGTCAAACCTACGAGCAGTACTTC
TRBV9	once	TRBD1	TRBJ2-7	CASSAGTASTYEQYF	TGTGCCAGCAGCGCCGGGACAGCAAGTACCTACGAGCAGTACTTC
TRBV27	.	.	TRBJ1-5	CASSSGLGNQPQHF	TGTGCCAGCAGTTCAGGGTTAGGCAATCAGCCCCAGCATTTT
TRBV6-1	.	.	TRBJ1-3	CASSEGRGNTIYF	TGTGCCAGCAGTGAAGGTCGTGGAAACACCATATATTTT
TRBV6-8	.	TRBD1	TRBJ2-7	CARKRTVGQGVYYEQYF	TGTGCCAGAAAACGTACAGTCGGACAGGGTGTTTACTACGAGCAGTACTTC
TRBV10-3	.	TRBD1	TRBJ2-7	CATTHRQGAYEQYF	TGTGCCACCACTCATAGACAGGGGGCATACGAGCAGTACTTC
TRBV5-1	few	.	TRBJ1-3	CASSLEGNSGNTIYF	TGCGCCAGCAGCTTGGAGGGCAACTCTGGAAACACCATATATTTT
TRBV7-2	.	.	TRBJ2-1	CASSLRLRGLSSYNEQFF	TGTGCCAGCAGCCTCCGCCTGCGCGGTCTAAGCTCCTACAATGAGCAGTTCTTC
TRBV6-5	once	TRBD1	TRBJ2-5	CASTQWDRGQTQYF	TGTGCCAGCACCCAGTGGGACAGGGGACAGACCCAGTACTTC
TRBV19	.	TRBD2	TRBJ2-2	CASRKPGLAGGRTGELFF	TGTGCCAGTAGGAAACCGGGACTAGCGGGGGGGCGGACCGGGGAGCTGTTTTTT
TRBV9	.	.	TRBJ2-3	CASSENLQGSRTDTQYF	TGTGCCAGCAGCGAAAATCTACAGGGTTCGCGCACAGATACGCAGTATTTT
TRBV6-5	.	.	TRBJ2-2	CASSYAGELFF	TGTGCCAGCAGTTACGCCGGGGAGCTGTTTTTT
TRBV19	.	.	TRBJ1-5	CASTGSRQPQHF	TGTGCCAGTACGGGTAGCCGTCAGCCCCAGCATTTT
TRBV9	.	.	TRBJ2-3	CASSVAINTDTQYF	TGTGCCAGCAGCGTAGCAATTAACACAGATACGCAGTATTTT
TRBV11-2	.	.	TRBJ2-7	CASSLDLENEQYF	TGTGCCAGCAGCTTAGATTTGGAGAACGAGCAGTACTTC
TRBV19	.	.	TRBJ2-6	CATGDLGANVLTF	TGTGCCACGGGGGATTTGGGGGCCAACGTCCTGACTTTC
TRBV21-1	once	.	TRBJ1-2	CASSRCRDRGCGYTF	TGTGCCAGCAGCCGTTGCCGGGACAGGGGATGTGGCTACACCTTC
TRBV27	.	.	TRBJ1-2	CASSLSRGEYGYTF	TGTGCCAGCAGTTTATCCCGGGGAGAGTATGGCTACACCTTC
TRBV5-4	.	.	TRBJ1-2	CASSFRAASYGYTF	TGTGCCAGCAGCTTCAGGGCAGCAAGCTATGGCTACACCTTC
TRBV6-5	.	TRBD2	TRBJ2-2	CASSRTSGGAGELFF	TGTGCCAGCAGTCGGACTAGCGGGGGGGCCGGGGAGCTGTTTTTT
TRBV6-5	.	TRBD1	TRBJ1-2	CASSYRATGYGYTF	TGTGCCAGCAGTTACAGGGCGACAGGGTACGGCTACACCTTC
TRBV18	.	.	TRBJ1-1	CASSPRQGYEAFF	TGTGCCAGCTCACCTCGGCAGGGGTATGAAGCTTTCTTT
TRBV5-4	.	.	TRBJ2-5	CASTPPGLRQETQYF	TGTGCCAGCACCCCTCCGGGGTTGCGGCAAGAGACCCAGTACTTC
TRBV5-1	once	.	TRBJ1-4	CASSLEGSANEKLFF	TGCGCCAGCAGTTTGGAGGGTTCGGCTAATGAAAAACTGTTTTTT
TRBV27	.	TRBD1	TRBJ1-1	CASSLSLPDRGRAFF	TGTGCCAGCAGTTTATCCCTCCCGGACAGGGGGCGAGCTTTCTTT
TRBV19	once	TRBD1	TRBJ1-4	CASSTGQGVSNEKLFF	TGTGCCAGTAGTACCGGACAGGGAGTTTCTAATGAAAAACTGTTTTTT
TRBV5-1	.	TRBD1	TRBJ1-1	CASSPGGAPVNTEAFF	TGCGCCAGCAGCCCAGGGGGGGCGCCCGTTAACACTGAAGCTTTCTTT
TRBV15	.	.	TRBJ1-4	CATDGGATNEKLFF	TGTGCCACGGATGGGGGGGCAACTAATGAAAAACTGTTTTTT
TRBV6-6	.	TRBD1	TRBJ1-5	CASSPPGQTRVQPQHF	TGTGCCAGCAGCCCACCGGGACAGACAAGGGTTCAGCCCCAGCATTTT
TRBV7-2	.	.	TRBJ1-1	CASSLVGARSTEAFF	TGTGCCAGCAGCTTAGTTGGGGCCCGAAGCACTGAAGCTTTCTTT